Described below is a single T cell receptor (beta chain) sequence and its context. Its cognate antigen is unknown. This CDR3 is 16 amino acids long. V gave up 3 bases and J gave up 2 bases, with 15 bases separating them. Germline V gene sequence: CDR1 SNHLY, CDR2 FYNNEI. This sample was taken from a study of blood T cells in healthy people across ages. Study observations and caveats: PBMCs that were unsorted prevented a conclusive naive versus antigen-experienced comparison. When one million T cells were used, diversity estimates were thought to be underestimates. Observed TCR beta diversity per million T cells went down as age went up. This fall followed a roughly linear course with age.

For the second PCR, which ran for roughly 7 to 11 cycles, a sample-barcoded 5' primer and a J-beta primer mix were used. Each CDR3 protein is one row after TCRdb ran MiXCR on the 5' RACE reads. The table has about 780,000 distinct CDR3 sequences, about 42% seen once. Sequenced input: blood. This clonotype was obtained from a man at least 80 years old in good health. J is TRBJ2-3 and V is TRBV2; no definite D call. The CDR3 coding sequence is TGTGCCAGCAGTGACTCGCGGTTCCCTCTCACAGATACGCAGTATTTT. Its translation is CASSDSRFPLTDTQYF. Filled out from reference TRBV2 and TRBJ2-3, the complete variable domain reads EPEVTQTPSHQVTQMGQEVILRCVPISNHLYFYWYRQILGQKVEFLVSFYNNEISEKSEIFDDQFSVERPDGSNFTLKIRSTKLEDSAMYFCASSDSRFPLTDTQYFGPGTRLTVL.